This T cell receptor beta chain was identified in a study of T cell changes during pregnancy in multiple sclerosis (dated by TCRdb to between 2019 and 2020). Describing the broader study: The study examined how the T cell repertoire changed over the course of pregnancy in women with multiple sclerosis.

Library generation was performed with the immunoSEQ multiplex PCR assay. The table comes from immuneACCESS by way of TCRdb, which keeps in-frame sequences with V and J called. Part of the clones is missing from these tables; in studies checked, under half for an unresolved V gene and the rest for unknown reasons. The table for this sample lists some 48,000 clones; around nine tenths of them were counted only once. The ten most abundant clones make up around 0.6% of the sample. About this clone: Its antigen specificity is not known. No qualities accompany the bases; no much larger clone lies one base away.

The material sequenced was CD4+ T cells from peripheral blood mononuclear cells, taken after pregnancy. This TCR was sampled from a female donor in good health, enrolled as a control in a pregnancy study.

The nucleotide sequence reads as follows: TGTGCCAGCACCTGGGGCCTTGGGAACACTGAAGCTTTCTTT. This codes for CASTWGLGNTEAFF. This chain joins TRBV28 to TRBJ1-1, with a weak D call of TRBD1 (5 bases match). V is reduced by 7 bases and J by 1 base, leaving a spacing of 13 bases between them. Measured from the cysteine to the phenylalanine, the CDR3 is 14 residues long. Only the CDR3 portion is preserved as DNA: 42 bases, with reading frame beginning at the first base. CDR1 MDHEN and CDR2 SYDVKM were looked up in the germline V gene. Reference TRBV28 and TRBJ1-1 genes cover what lies past the CDR3, so the full variable domain is DVKVTQSSRYLVKRTGEKVFLECVQDMDHENMFWYRQDPGLGLRLIYFSYDVKMKEKGDIPEGYSVSREKKERFSLILESASTNQTSMYLCASTWGLGNTEAFFGQGTRLTVV.